A single sample is the source of the 14 T cell receptor beta chains below, sequenced in a study of cytomegalovirus exposure and HLA in healthy donors. In the PCR, 60 Vbeta and 13 Jbeta primers were used. The protocol was immunoSEQ multiplex PCR, while the TCRdb copy is restricted to in-frame clones and leaves out a portion. The sample records hundreds of thousands of clones, around 80% being singletons. Sequencing was carried out using PBMCs. Source of these receptors: a boy aged 5 to 17 in good health and CMV-seronegative.

This clone was found a few times. V gene TRBV10-3 combines with J gene TRBJ1-3; the D gene is possibly TRBD1 (5 bases). The CDR3 loop spans 15 amino acids. V was shortened by 2 bases and J by 0 bases, with 8 bases between the two germline ends. Per germline, CDR1 ENHRY and CDR2 SYGVKD. CDR3 sequence (DNA): TGTGCCATCAGTGAGACAGGCCTCTCTGGAAACACCATATATTTT. The encoded protein is CAISETGLSGNTIYF.

This sequence joins TRBV29-1 and TRBJ1-1; TRBD1 is a possible D gene (6 bases). CDR3 length: 13 residues. Germline values: CDR1 SQVTM, CDR2 ANQGSEA. V was pared by 4 bases and J by 0 bases, with 9 bases between. This chain's CDR3 is CSVGYRVNTEAFF. The DNA of the CDR3 is TGCAGCGTTGGATACAGGGTGAACACTGAAGCTTTCTTT.

This clone was seen a single time. The chain combines TRBV5-8 with TRBJ1-2; D uncertain. V was clipped by 1 base and J by 8 bases, with 12 bases between them. The V gene's germline CDR1 is SGHTS and CDR2 YDEGEE. CDR3 length: 13 amino acids. CDR3 DNA sequence: TGTGCCAGCAGCTTGCGGGTCGGTGGGGGCTACACCTTC. It is translated as CASSLRVGGGYTF.

CDR3 nucleotide sequence: TGTGCCAGCAGTCTCTCAGGAACGAACACTGAAGCTTTCTTT. This codes for CASSLSGTNTEAFF. The chain has TRBV6-1 and TRBJ1-1, with D hard to call. The V and J ends lost 5 bases and 1 base respectively, with 11 bases between them. CDR1 is MNHNS and CDR2 is SASEGT in the germline V gene. The CDR3 covers 14 residues.

This chain connects TRBV7-9 to TRBJ2-7, with D possibly being TRBD2 (7 bases). Trimming took 4 bases from V and 2 from J, leaving 18 bases between them. The CDR3 is 16 residues long. Germline V gene data show CDR1 as SEHNR and CDR2 as FQNEAQ (reference sequence). Here the CDR3 DNA reads TGTGCCAGCAGCTCTCACTCGGGGGGCTTAACCTACGAGCAGTACTTC. This codes for CASSSHSGGLTYEQYF.

This chain joins TRBV6-5 and TRBJ1-2, with D hard to call. CDR3 length: 15 amino acids. Trimming shortened V by 4 bases and J by 5 bases, and 17 bases separated the two germline ends. Looked up from germline, CDR1 is MNHEY and CDR2 is SVGAGI. The CDR3 sequence: CASSLGEEDLYGYTF. CDR3 nucleotides: TGTGCCAGCAGTTTAGGTGAGGAGGACCTTTATGGCTACACCTTC.

The chain is built from TRBV13 and TRBJ1-2; perhaps TRBD1 as D (5 bases). The V and J ends lost 4 bases and 1 base respectively, with 10 bases between them. The germline V gene has CDR1 PRHDT and CDR2 FYEKMQ (reference sequence). The CDR3 is made up of 14 amino acids. DNA for the CDR3: TGTGCCAGCAGCTCGGGACTGCGTAACTATGGCTACACCTTC. Amino acids: CASSSGLRNYGYTF.

The chain is built from TRBV7-9 and TRBJ1-1; a weak D match, TRBD1 (5 bases). Looked up from germline, CDR1 is SEHNR and CDR2 is FQNEAQ (reference sequence). Trimming shortened V by 5 bases and J by 3 bases, and 16 bases separated the two germline ends. The CDR3 contains 15 residues. The DNA for the CDR3 is TGTGCCAGCAGCCACCCCGGGCGGGGGGACACTGAAGCTTTCTTT. Protein: CASSHPGRGDTEAFF.

J is TRBJ1-2 and V is TRBV6-4, with TRBD1 as a possible D gene (5 bases). V lost 5 bases, J lost 4 bases, and 11 bases lay in between. The CDR3 sequence is 13 residues long. The germline V gene has CDR1 MRHNA and CDR2 SNTAGT. The CDR3 DNA follows: TGTGCCAGCAGTCAAGACAGTGGCTATGGCTACACCTTC. Its protein is CASSQDSGYGYTF.

The chain joins TRBV4-2 to TRBJ2-1, with 9 bases matching TRBD2. Germline CDR1 and CDR2: LGHNA and YNFKEQ. The CDR3 spans 15 residues. J lost 3 bases, V lost 6 bases, and 6 bases had no gene match. The CDR3 DNA sequence: TGTGCCAGCAGGAATAGCGGGAGTGACTACAATGAGCAGTTCTTC. It is translated as CASRNSGSDYNEQFF.

The chain joins TRBV23-1 to TRBJ1-2; the D is unclear. TRBV23-1 is assigned to the ORF class and has an uncertain function. CDR3 length: 18 amino acids. The V end lost 1 base, the J end lost 5 bases, and 23 bases lay between the germline ends. CDR3 loop: CASSQFPTYGRWEYGYTF. The CDR3 coding sequence is TGCGCCAGCAGTCAATTCCCAACCTATGGGAGGTGGGAATATGGCTACACCTTC.

J is TRBJ2-5 and V is TRBV2, with 15 bases matching TRBD2. Germline loops: CDR1 SNHLY, CDR2 FYNNEI. The ends lost 10 bases at V and 3 bases at J; junction bases unmatched: 3. This CDR3 comprises 14 residues. The CDR3 DNA sequence: TGTGCCACGCGGACTAGCGGGGGGGAAGAGACCCAGTACTTC. Its protein is CATRTSGGEETQYF.

The rearrangement links TRBV10-3 to TRBJ2-3; the D is unclear. V gave up 0 bases and J gave up 6 bases, with 4 bases separating them. In germline, CDR1 is ENHRY, CDR2 SYGVKD. This CDR3 has 12 amino acids. This CDR3 reads CAISESLDTQYF. DNA of the CDR3: TGTGCCATCAGTGAGTCACTGGATACGCAGTATTTT.

This rearrangement joins TRBV6-6 to TRBJ1-1; D is unclear. V shed 9 bases and J shed 0 bases, with 20 bases lying between them. From germline, CDR1 is MNHNY and CDR2 SVGAGI (reference sequence). The CDR3 length is 16 residues. The CDR3 DNA reads TGTGCCAGTGATTGGTCCGGGTTAAAATTGAACACTGAAGCTTTCTTT. As protein: CASDWSGLKLNTEAFF.